One sample yielded the 27 T cell receptor beta chains listed below, sequenced in a study of identifying expanded T cells in peripheral blood. Generated by immunoSEQ multiplex PCR, the TCRdb table keeps only in-frame clones and is missing some. The data contain 100,000 to 150,000 clones, 75% to 90% of them singletons. Sequencing input: blood. The receptors derive from a person aged 18 to 70 in good health.

The V gene is TRBV18, the J gene TRBJ2-2; D is ambiguous. V was shortened by 5 bases and J by 2 bases, with 12 bases between the two germline ends. The CDR3 is made up of 15 amino acids. Germline V gene lookup returns CDR1 KGHSH and CDR2 LQKENI. CDR3 coding DNA: TGTGCCAGCTCATCTCAGGAGTCTAACACCGGGGAGCTGTTTTTT. Its translation is CASSSQESNTGELFF. Using reference TRBV18 and TRBJ2-2 for the parts outside the CDR3, the full variable domain is NAGVMQNPRHLVRRRGQEARLRCSPMKGHSHVYWYRQLPEEGLKFMVYLQKENIIDESGMPKERFSAEFPKEGPSILRIQQVVRGDSAAYFCASSSQESNTGELFFGEGSRLTVL.

This chain links TRBV7-8 with TRBJ2-7; possibly TRBD2 for D (6 bases). Germline CDR1 reads SGHVS; CDR2 reads FQNEAQ. CDR3 length: 17 residues. Trimming took off 2 bases at V and 2 bases at J, with 19 bases between the two ends. In DNA form, the CDR3 reads TGTGCCAGCAGCTTATTTCTTGACACAGGAGGGCCCTACGAGCAGTACTTC. This encodes CASSLFLDTGGPYEQYF.

The rearrangement links TRBV5-1 to TRBJ2-1; TRBD2 matches at 14 bases. The germline V gene has CDR1 SGHRS and CDR2 YFSETQ. Trimming took 4 bases from V and 5 from J; bases not matched to a gene: 2. The CDR3 covers 15 residues. CDR3 residues: CASSRTSGRNNEQFF. CDR3 coding DNA: TGCGCCAGCAGCCGGACTAGCGGGAGGAACAATGAGCAGTTCTTC.

This clone was recorded once. The rearrangement uses TRBV2 and TRBJ1-1; D gene ambiguous. This CDR3 contains 12 residues. Trimming took 3 bases from V and 6 from J, leaving 8 bases between them. The germline V gene encodes CDR1 SNHLY and CDR2 FYNNEI. This chain's CDR3 is CASSDRRAEAFF. The CDR3 DNA is TGTGCCAGCAGTGATCGGCGGGCTGAAGCTTTCTTT. Full variable domain (rest looked up from reference TRBV2 and TRBJ1-1): EPEVTQTPSHQVTQMGQEVILRCVPISNHLYFYWYRQILGQKVEFLVSFYNNEISEKSEIFDDQFSVERPDGSNFTLKIRSTKLEDSAMYFCASSDRRAEAFFGQGTRLTVV.

This clone came up once. This rearrangement joins TRBV7-9 to TRBJ2-7; 12 bases agree with TRBD2. This CDR3 comprises 15 residues. In germline, CDR1 is SEHNR, CDR2 FQNEAQ (reference sequence). Trimming at V came to 3 bases and at J to 1 base, leaving 1 base not matched to a gene. The CDR3 sequence is CASSFTSGRSYEQYF. The CDR3 bases are TGTGCCAGCAGCTTTACTAGCGGGAGGTCCTACGAGCAGTACTTC.

The chain carries TRBV15 and TRBJ2-1, with TRBD2 identical over 9 bases. The ends lost 2 bases at V and 6 bases at J; junction bases unmatched: 11. This CDR3 contains 17 residues. In germline, CDR1 is LNHNV, CDR2 YYDKDF (reference sequence). The DNA for the CDR3 is TGTGCCACCAGCAGAACCCTCATGGCGGGAGGGCCCAATGAGCAGTTCTTC. Amino acid sequence: CATSRTLMAGGPNEQFF.

The chain couples TRBV6-6 to TRBJ2-7; 12 bases are shared with TRBD1. The germline V gene has CDR1 MNHNY and CDR2 SVGAGI (reference sequence). This CDR3 is 14 amino acids long. J was trimmed by 7 bases and V by 7 bases; bases with no gene match: 8. Written as DNA, the CDR3 is TGTGCCAGCACTTCCGGGACAGGGGGCCGGGAGCAGTACTTC. This translates into CASTSGTGGREQYF.

The chain is built from TRBV10-1 and TRBJ2-1, with D possibly being TRBD1 or TRBD2 (5 bases each). Germline V gene sequence: CDR1 WNHNN, CDR2 SYGVQD (reference sequence). This CDR3 region has 16 residues. Trimming took off 2 bases at V and 7 bases at J, with 18 bases between the two ends. This CDR3 is CASSEEGQLGDNEQFF. The CDR3, as DNA: TGCGCCAGCAGTGAGGAGGGGCAGTTGGGGGATAATGAGCAGTTCTTC.

This chain links TRBV7-6 with TRBJ2-1; TRBD2 aligns across 9 bases. The J segment lost 2 bases and the V segment lost 5 bases, leaving 7 bases of the junction unmatched. The CDR3 loop spans 16 amino acids. Germline values: CDR1 SGHVS, CDR2 FNYEAQ. The CDR3 DNA reads as TGTGCCAGCAGCCCATTTAGCGGGGGTGCCTACAATGAGCAGTTCTTC. Protein product: CASSPFSGGAYNEQFF.

The chain is built from TRBV27 and TRBJ2-7; the match to TRBD1 covers 8 bases. V lost 2 bases and J lost 13; bases outside the gene matches: 13. This CDR3 comprises 14 residues. Germline V CDR1 and CDR2: MNHEY, SMNVEV (reference sequence). The chain's CDR3 is CASSLKPGGVIIYF. The CDR3 DNA sequence: TGTGCCAGCAGTTTAAAGCCAGGGGGCGTGATAATCTACTTC.

The rearrangement links TRBV10-3 to TRBJ2-7, with 8 bases matching TRBD2. CDR3 length: 12 residues. CDR1 and CDR2 (germline): ENHRY, SYGVKD. V gave up 11 bases and J gave up 2 bases; unmatched junction bases: 5. Here the CDR3 DNA reads TGTGCCGTCGGGACTAGTCCCTACGAGCAGTACTTC. This translates into CAVGTSPYEQYF.

This chain links TRBV2 with TRBJ2-3; D may match TRBD1 or TRBD2 (5 bases each). The CDR3 extends over 13 amino acids. V lost 4 bases, J lost 5 bases, and 10 bases lay in between. Germline V CDR1 and CDR2: SNHLY, FYNNEI. DNA for the CDR3: TGTGCCAGCAGTGTTGAGGGGAGAGATACGCAGTATTTT. Amino acid sequence: CASSVEGRDTQYF.

The V call is TRBV7-9, the J call TRBJ1-1, with D unclear. The V and J ends lost 3 bases and 6 bases respectively, with 8 bases between them. This CDR3 has 12 residues. Germline CDR1 SEHNR, CDR2 FQNEAQ (reference sequence). In nucleotides, the CDR3 is TGTGCCAGCAGCTTGAATTTTGCTGAAGCTTTCTTT. It is translated as CASSLNFAEAFF.

This clone occurred once. This chain uses TRBV19 with TRBJ1-6; 10 bases map to TRBD1. V lost 6 bases and J lost 7; bases outside the gene matches: 9. The CDR3 length is 16 residues. CDR1 LNHDA and CDR2 SQIVND come from the germline V gene (reference sequence). CDR3 bases: TGTGCCAGTAGCCCCGGGACAGGGGTCAGAAATTCACCCCTCCACTTT. Translation gives CASSPGTGVRNSPLHF.

The chain links TRBV10-2 to TRBJ2-1, with TRBD2 identical over 9 bases. This CDR3 is 14 amino acids long. The V and J ends lost 4 bases and 8 bases, in that order; junction bases with no gene match: 6. Looked up from germline, CDR1 is WSHSY and CDR2 is SAAADI. The CDR3: CASSAAGGPYEQFF. The CDR3, as DNA: TGCGCCAGCAGTGCTGCGGGAGGGCCCTATGAGCAGTTCTTC.

The V gene is TRBV5-1, the J gene TRBJ2-2; D remains unclear. The V and J ends lost 3 bases and 2 bases respectively, with 8 bases between them. The germline V gene encodes CDR1 SGHRS and CDR2 YFSETQ. This CDR3 comprises 14 residues. The CDR3 DNA is TGCGCCAGCAGCTACAGCGCTAACACCGGGGAGCTGTTTTTT. As protein: CASSYSANTGELFF. The full variable domain, rest sourced from reference TRBV5-1 and TRBJ2-2, is KAGVTQTPRYLIKTRGQQVTLSCSPISGHRSVSWYQQTPGQGLQFLFEYFSETQRNKGNFPGRFSGRQFSNSRSEMNVSTLELGDSALYLCASSYSANTGELFFGEGSRLTVL.

The chain links TRBV11-3 to TRBJ2-3; D may be TRBD1 (5 bases). The germline V gene encodes CDR1 SGHNT and CDR2 YENEEA. Trimming removed 9 bases at V and 2 bases at J, with 12 bases between. The CDR3 is made up of 13 amino acids. The CDR3 reads CASRGRATDTQYF. DNA for the CDR3: TGTGCCAGTCGTGGCAGGGCCACAGATACGCAGTATTTT.

The gene calls are TRBV11-1 and TRBJ2-5; 7 nucleotides align to TRBD1. With V trimmed by 4 bases and J by 5 bases, 10 bases remained unmatched. Germline-derived CDR1 and CDR2 are SGHAT and FQDESV (reference sequence). The CDR3 contains 15 residues. As DNA, the CDR3 is TGTGCCAGCAGCTCTCGACAGGGCAGGAGGGAGACCCAGTACTTC. It codes for CASSSRQGRRETQYF.

The chain has TRBV10-1 and TRBJ1-5; D not resolved. Germline CDR1 reads WNHNN; CDR2 reads SYGVQD (reference sequence). The CDR3 extends over 12 amino acids. Trimming pared 4 bases from V and 7 bases from J, leaving 8 bases between. CDR3 amino acids: CASSAVGQPQHF. In nucleotides, the CDR3 is TGCGCCAGCAGTGCAGTAGGGCAGCCCCAGCATTTT.

The chain links TRBV19 to TRBJ1-5; the D gene is possibly TRBD1 (5 bases). The CDR3 is made up of 14 amino acids. Looked up from germline, CDR1 is LNHDA and CDR2 is SQIVND (reference sequence). Trimming took off 8 bases at V and 0 bases at J, with 11 bases between the two ends. This chain's CDR3 is CASRGVDSNQPQHF. CDR3 coding DNA: TGTGCCAGTCGGGGGGTGGATAGCAATCAGCCCCAGCATTTT.

The rearrangement uses TRBV5-1 and TRBJ2-2; D is uncertain. Germline V gives CDR1 SGHRS, CDR2 YFSETQ. V lost 4 bases and J 0 bases, leaving 7 bases between the germline ends. This CDR3 contains 14 residues. Here the CDR3 reads CASSANPNTGELFF. The CDR3 DNA is TGCGCCAGCAGCGCAAATCCGAACACCGGGGAGCTGTTTTTT.

This chain links TRBV7-8 with TRBJ1-3; no clear D. V gave up 1 base and J gave up 2 bases, with 12 bases separating them. The germline gives CDR1 SGHVS, CDR2 FQNEAQ. The CDR3 spans 16 residues. The DNA for the CDR3 is TGTGCCAGCAGCTTAGGTAACCGGGAAGCTGGAAACACCATATATTTT. Its protein product is CASSLGNREAGNTIYF.

V gene TRBV11-3 combines with J gene TRBJ2-7, with 7 positions matching TRBD2. This CDR3 region has 14 residues. Germline V gives CDR1 SGHNT, CDR2 YENEEA. The V segment lost 5 bases and the J segment 2 bases; nucleotides outside the gene matches: 6. This chain's CDR3 is CASSVSGRAYEQYF. As DNA, the CDR3 is TGTGCCAGCAGCGTATCAGGGAGGGCCTACGAGCAGTACTTC.

This clone was seen at least ten times. V and J are TRBV4-1 and TRBJ1-4; D not resolved. CDR3 length: 14 amino acids. From germline, CDR1 is MGHRA and CDR2 YSYEKL. The V end lost 5 bases, the J end lost 7 bases, and 14 bases lay between the germline ends. CDR3 nucleotide sequence: TGCGCCAGCAGCAACCTACCTGAGGGTGAAAAACTGTTTTTT. This sequence encodes CASSNLPEGEKLFF.

The chain is built from TRBV15 and TRBJ1-3; D gene ambiguous. Trimming removed 1 base from V and 0 bases from J, with 10 bases in between. Germline values: CDR1 LNHNV, CDR2 YYDKDF (reference sequence). This CDR3 is 16 amino acids long. CDR3 sequence (DNA): TGTGCCACCAGCAGAGCGGGTTACGACTCTGGAAACACCATATATTTT. Its translation is CATSRAGYDSGNTIYF.

The J gene is TRBJ1-2, the V gene TRBV23-1; D is unclear. Being an ORF, TRBV23-1 has a function that is uncertain. V lost 3 bases and J lost 1, with 12 bases in between. This CDR3 contains 15 residues. This CDR3 is CASSQAPRGNYGYTF. The DNA of the CDR3 is TGCGCCAGCAGTCAGGCCCCGCGGGGTAACTATGGCTACACCTTC.

The sample holds one count of this clone. This sequence joins TRBV10-3 and TRBJ2-4; perhaps TRBD1 as D (5 bases). The CDR3 is 12 amino acids. Germline V gives CDR1 ENHRY, CDR2 SYGVKD. V was clipped by 4 bases and J by 9 bases, with 10 bases between them. The CDR3 loop is CAISGQGGIQYF. The CDR3 DNA follows: TGTGCCATCAGTGGTCAGGGTGGCATTCAGTACTTC.